This T cell receptor beta chain came from a study of regulatory T cells in long-lasting Graves disease. As for time point: newly diagnosed GD, antithyroid drugs for less than 3 months. Making the TCR library involved RNA that had been extracted from PBMCs. This CDR3 is 14 amino acids long. From germline, CDR1 is SGHRS and CDR2 YFSETQ. V lost 0 bases and J 4 bases, leaving 8 bases between the germline ends. For TCR beta, libraries came from iRepertoire HTBI primers and Arm-PCR of CDR3 regions. TCRdb used MiXCR to reprocess the multiplex PCR reads, holding one entry per CDR3 protein. The sample lists 350,000 to 450,000 distinct CDR3 sequences, approximately 16% occurring once. This clonotype was recorded many times. These data were also reused for a study on T cells in Graves' hyperthyroidism and ophthalmopathy. This second study says: Most clonotypes expanded in the thyroid (above 0.001) were also present in blood.

This clonotype was sampled from a woman between 40 and 55 years old with Graves disease. The specimen was peripheral blood mononuclear cells (PBMCs), collected at new diagnosis, from a patient treated with antithyroid drugs. The chain links TRBV5-1 to TRBJ2-1, with D uncertain. CDR3 residues: CASSLVQVYNEQFF. CDR3 DNA: TGCGCCAGCAGCTTGGTTCAAGTATACAATGAGCAGTTCTTC.